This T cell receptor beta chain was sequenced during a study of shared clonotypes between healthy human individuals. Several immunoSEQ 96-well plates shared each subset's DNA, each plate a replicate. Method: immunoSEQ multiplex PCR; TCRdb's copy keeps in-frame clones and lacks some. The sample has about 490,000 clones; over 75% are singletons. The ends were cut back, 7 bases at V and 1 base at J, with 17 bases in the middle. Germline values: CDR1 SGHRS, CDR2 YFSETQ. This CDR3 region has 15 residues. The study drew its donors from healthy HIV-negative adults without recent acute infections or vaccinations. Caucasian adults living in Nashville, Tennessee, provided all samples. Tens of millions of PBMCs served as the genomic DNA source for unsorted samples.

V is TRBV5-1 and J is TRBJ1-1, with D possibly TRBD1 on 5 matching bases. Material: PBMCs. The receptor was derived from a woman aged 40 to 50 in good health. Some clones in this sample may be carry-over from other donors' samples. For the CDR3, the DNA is TGCGCCAGCCACCCTCAGGACATGGAGAACACTGAAGCTTTCTTT. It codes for CASHPQDMENTEAFF.